These 11 T cell receptor beta chains were sequenced from one sample in a study of blood T cells in healthy people across ages. The use of a sample-barcoded 5' primer and a J-beta primer mix characterized a second PCR of roughly 6 to 11 cycles. Using its own MiXCR run on the 5' RACE reads, TCRdb lists one record per CDR3 protein. This sample carries about 1,400,000 distinct CDR3 sequences, approximately 40% of them seen once, and the ten largest clones take 7% to 9%. Sequencing was performed on blood. All receptors derive from a woman aged 18-29 years in good health.

Only a few counts were recorded for this clonotype. J is TRBJ2-5 and V is TRBV7-3, with a tentative D call TRBD1 (6 bases). V was pared by 5 bases and J by 5 bases, with 24 bases between. The CDR3 consists of 17 residues. CDR1 is SGHTA, CDR2 FQGTGA, per germline. The CDR3 DNA is TGTGCCAGCAGCCGCTCCGGGACAACGACCTGGGGTGAGACCCAGTACTTC. This translates into CASSRSGTTTWGETQYF.

This clonotype was detected many times. The chain combines TRBV5-1 with TRBJ1-2; 7 bases are shared with TRBD1. After removal of 3 bases from V and 4 bases from J, the junction contained 3 bases not matched to a gene. Germline loops: CDR1 SGHRS, CDR2 YFSETQ. The CDR3 is 13 amino acids. The CDR3 coding sequence is TGCGCCAGCAGCTCGACAGGGATCTATGGCTACACCTTC. It yields the protein CASSSTGIYGYTF.

The sample holds a few counts of this clonotype. The chain carries TRBV2 and TRBJ1-2; no definite D call. Germline CDR1 is SNHLY and CDR2 is FYNNEI. The CDR3 sequence is 13 residues long. Trimming pared 1 base from V and 3 bases from J, leaving 6 bases between. CDR3 coding DNA: TGTGCCAGCAGTGAAGACAGAGACTATGGCTACACCTTC. This codes for CASSEDRDYGYTF.

This clonotype has a handful of counts. The rearrangement joins TRBV5-1 to TRBJ2-3; D remains ambiguous. V gave up 0 bases and J gave up 0 bases, with 17 bases separating them. Looked up from germline, CDR1 is SGHRS and CDR2 is YFSETQ. The CDR3 is 18 amino acids. CDR3 loop: CASSLEPLGDPSTDTQYF. The CDR3 coding sequence is TGCGCCAGCAGCTTGGAACCCCTTGGCGACCCTAGCACAGATACGCAGTATTTT.

The genes are TRBV6-6 and TRBJ2-7; tentative D call: TRBD2 (6 bases). The CDR3 is 14 residues long. Germline loops: CDR1 MNHNY, CDR2 SVGAGI (reference sequence). The V end lost 8 bases, the J end lost 3 bases, and 17 bases lay between the germline ends. The CDR3 protein is CASAGAGRNYEQYF. CDR3 DNA: TGTGCCAGCGCCGGAGCGGGCCGAAACTACGAGCAGTACTTC.

This clonotype was detected only a few times. The rearrangement links TRBV5-1 to TRBJ2-3; D may be TRBD1 (5 bases). This CDR3 contains 14 residues. Trimming stripped 6 bases from V and 0 bases from J, with 11 bases between. CDR1 is SGHRS, CDR2 YFSETQ, per germline. CDR3: CASTQGSSTDTQYF. CDR3 in DNA: TGCGCCAGCACCCAGGGTTCTAGCACAGATACGCAGTATTTT.

This clonotype was found many times. V gene TRBV4-1 combines with J gene TRBJ2-7, with a tentative D call TRBD1 (6 bases). Per germline, CDR1 MGHRA and CDR2 YSYEKL. This CDR3 region has 15 residues. Trimming removed 1 base from V and 0 bases from J, with 10 bases in between. CDR3 amino acids: CASSQVDSASYEQYF. The DNA of the CDR3 is TGCGCCAGCAGCCAAGTGGACAGTGCCTCCTACGAGCAGTACTTC.

This clonotype occurred a few times. The chain has TRBV6-5 and TRBJ2-4, with 7 bases aligning to TRBD2. Near its end, the DNA agrees better with TRBJ2-7, so the J call may be wrong. The CDR3 covers 17 residues. The V gene's germline CDR1 is MNHEY and CDR2 SVGAGI. The CDR3 sequence: CASSYSSGGSGLYEQYF. The CDR3 coding sequence is TGTGCCAGCAGTTACTCGAGCGGCGGGAGTGGACTATACGAGCAGTACTTC.

There are a few counts of this clonotype. The chain recombines TRBV2 with TRBJ1-1; D ambiguous. The ends were cut back, 0 bases at V and 11 bases at J, with 10 bases in the middle. This CDR3 is built from 12 residues. CDR1 and CDR2 from the germline V gene are SNHLY and FYNNEI. The CDR3, as DNA: TGTGCCAGCAGTGAAGCGCCTATCTTGGCTTTCTTT. Encoded protein: CASSEAPILAFF.

The V and J genes are TRBV27 and TRBJ2-7; TRBD2 matches at 8 bases. The CDR3 runs 13 residues. Germline assignment: CDR1 MNHEY and CDR2 SMNVEV (reference sequence). J was trimmed by 4 bases and V by 11 bases; bases with no gene match: 10. CDR3 in DNA: TGTGCCGCACAAGCGGGGGAGTGGTACGAGCAGTACTTC. Protein: CAAQAGEWYEQYF.

This clonotype was recorded a few times. The rearrangement joins TRBV12-3 or TRBV12-4 to TRBJ2-1; tentatively, D is TRBD1 or TRBD2 (6 bases each). This CDR3 contains 15 residues. Trimming took off 3 bases at V and 8 bases at J, with 17 bases between the two ends. The CDR3 loop is CASSFGGRPNDEQFF. The CDR3 DNA sequence: TGTGCCAGCAGTTTTGGGGGGCGTCCAAACGATGAGCAGTTCTTC.